This T cell receptor (beta chain) was retrieved from a study of blood T cell repertoires in COVID-19. Study-level background: COVID-19 samples collected from the United States, Italy and Spain covered acute and convalescent phases. T cells, B-cell-depleted T cells, or PBMCs supplied cDNA or gDNA.

Germline lookup yields CDR1 MDHEN and CDR2 SYDVKM. With V trimmed by 7 bases and J by 4 bases, 4 bases remained unmatched. The CDR3 totals 13 residues. Each participant's cohort was designated according to participant-reported clinical history. The table came from immunoSEQ multiplex PCR; TCRdb's copy has only in-frame clones and leaves some out. The data show around 300,000 clones, with 88% seen just once and approximately 3% held by the top ten. The sample was PBMCs or T cells enriched from blood (not recorded which). The genes are TRBV28 and TRBJ2-4; the match to TRBD1 covers 7 bases. This TCR came from a woman aged 45-65 years who had recovered from COVID-19. For the CDR3, the DNA is TGTGCCAGCATCAAGACAGGGAAAAACATTCAGTACTTC. The encoded protein is CASIKTGKNIQYF.